These 25 T cell receptor beta chains share one sample of origin, sequenced in a study of cytotoxic CD8 clonotypes in ibrutinib-treated CLL. Produced via immunoSEQ multiplex PCR; TCRdb's table is partial and in-frame only. The data show 35,000 to 45,000 clones, about 47% seen once. The sequencing here drew on PBMCs, taken before ibrutinib treatment. The receptors originated from a human donor with chronic lymphocytic leukemia.

The V and J genes are TRBV28 and TRBJ2-5; 7 positions match TRBD2. Unmatched junction bases numbered 10, after V lost 7 bases and J lost 2 bases. The CDR3 totals 15 residues. Germline loops: CDR1 MDHEN, CDR2 SYDVKM. The CDR3 DNA reads TGTGCCAGCAACCAAGAGCGGGGCACACAAGAGACCCAGTACTTC. It encodes CASNQERGTQETQYF.

This chain uses TRBV23-1 with TRBJ1-2; weak D call: TRBD1 (5 bases). TRBV23-1 is reported as an ORF; its role is uncertain. Trimming took 5 bases from V and 3 from J, leaving 13 bases between them. The CDR3 has 14 residues. This chain's CDR3 is CASSTPREHYGYTF. CDR3 nucleotides: TGCGCCAGCAGTACCCCCAGGGAACACTATGGCTACACCTTC.

This clone has more than one count but fewer than ten. The CDR3, as DNA: TGTGCCAGCTCACCATTCAGCGGACAGGGTTTGTTTGGCTCCTATAATTCACCCCTCCACTTT. Amino acids: CASSPFSGQGLFGSYNSPLHF. The V gene is TRBV18, the J gene TRBJ1-6; 8 bases are a match to TRBD1. The CDR3 covers 21 residues. In germline, CDR1 is KGHSH, CDR2 LQKENI. The V segment lost 2 bases and the J segment 0 bases; nucleotides outside the gene matches: 15.

The J gene is TRBJ2-7, the V gene TRBV9; 10 nucleotides match TRBD1. J gave up 9 bases and V 1 base, and 10 bases lay outside the gene matches. Germline assignment: CDR1 SGDLS and CDR2 YYNGEE. The CDR3 sequence is 15 residues long. The CDR3 sequence: CASSVRDRGPLGQYF. CDR3 DNA: TGTGCCAGCAGCGTACGCGACAGGGGGCCCTTAGGGCAGTACTTC.

The chain links TRBV6-1 to TRBJ1-6; 8 bases line up with TRBD1. Germline loops: CDR1 MNHNS, CDR2 SASEGT. V shed 0 bases, J shed 9 bases, and the junction held 10 bases outside the gene matches. The CDR3 runs 17 residues. The CDR3 loop is CASSEALSGGAGSPLHF. The CDR3 nucleotides read TGTGCCAGCAGTGAAGCGCTGTCAGGGGGCGCGGGTTCACCCCTCCACTTT.

The CDR3 sequence is CASSLLSGADEQYF. CDR3 in DNA: TGTGCCAGCAGTTTATTAAGTGGGGCAGACGAGCAGTACTTC. The rearrangement links TRBV28 to TRBJ2-7; maybe TRBD1 (5 bases). Germline V gene data show CDR1 as MDHEN and CDR2 as SYDVKM. V was clipped by 1 base and J by 5 bases, with 12 bases between them. This CDR3 has 14 amino acids.

The chain employs TRBV5-4 and TRBJ1-2, with TRBD1 as a possible D gene (6 bases). This CDR3 comprises 15 residues. V was shortened by 3 bases and J by 3 bases, with 15 bases between the two germline ends. CDR1 SGHNT and CDR2 YYREEE come from the germline V gene (reference sequence). CDR3 residues: CASSSQGSSHYGYTF. The CDR3 DNA sequence: TGTGCCAGCAGCTCACAGGGAAGCTCGCACTATGGCTACACCTTC.

This clone has more than one count but fewer than ten. This chain connects TRBV9 to TRBJ2-3; the match to TRBD1 covers 12 bases. The CDR3 is 18 residues long. Trimming at V came to 3 bases and at J to 4 bases, leaving 12 bases not matched to a gene. Per the germline V gene, CDR1 is SGDLS and CDR2 is YYNGEE. CDR3 DNA sequence: TGTGCCAGCAGCGCCATGGTAGCGGGGACAGGGGGCTCAGATACGCAGTATTTT. Amino acid sequence: CASSAMVAGTGGSDTQYF.

This clone was recorded a few times. The V call is TRBV27, the J call TRBJ2-6; no clear D gene. V lost 4 bases, J lost 4 bases, and 5 bases lay in between. Germline CDR1 reads MNHEY; CDR2 reads SMNVEV (reference sequence). There are 13 residues in the CDR3. CDR3: CASSWSGANVLTF. The CDR3 DNA follows: TGTGCCAGCAGTTGGAGCGGGGCCAACGTCCTGACTTTC.

V usage is TRBV7-8 and J usage is TRBJ1-1; D not resolved. The CDR3 is 13 residues long. Between the trimmed V and J ends, which lost 5 bases and 3 bases, there was a span of 10 bases. The germline gives CDR1 SGHVS, CDR2 FQNEAQ. The DNA for the CDR3 is TGTGCCAGCAGCGTCGGAGGTTACACTGAAGCTTTCTTT. This sequence encodes CASSVGGYTEAFF.

The chain uses TRBV6-6 and TRBJ1-2; D unclear. This CDR3 contains 13 residues. Germline V lookup: CDR1 MNHNY, CDR2 SVGAGI (reference sequence). Trimming cost V 2 bases and J 2 bases, with 6 bases left between them. CDR3 sequence: CASSYQANYGYTF. The CDR3 coding sequence is TGTGCCAGCAGTTACCAGGCCAACTATGGCTACACCTTC.

This chain connects TRBV29-1 to TRBJ1-1; 7 bases fit TRBD1. Germline CDR1 reads SQVTM; CDR2 reads ANQGSEA. V lost 5 bases and J lost 0; bases outside the gene matches: 9. The CDR3 is made up of 15 amino acids. CDR3 DNA: TGCAGCGTTTTTCTGGGACAGAGCATGAACACTGAAGCTTTCTTT. Amino acids: CSVFLGQSMNTEAFF.

The V gene is TRBV5-1, the J gene TRBJ1-4; D is uncertain. Trimming shortened V by 4 bases and J by 6 bases, and 16 bases separated the two germline ends. The CDR3 is 15 amino acids. Germline V CDR1 and CDR2: SGHRS, YFSETQ. CDR3 bases: TGCGCCAGCAGCATATCCCAGAGGAAGGATGAAAAACTGTTTTTT. Protein: CASSISQRKDEKLFF.

The chain carries TRBV2 and TRBJ1-3, with D perhaps matching TRBD1 (5 bases). With 6 bases removed from V and 0 bases from J, the gap between germline ends came to 15 bases. The CDR3 has 16 amino acids. Germline lookup yields CDR1 SNHLY and CDR2 FYNNEI. In DNA, the CDR3 is TGTGCCAGCAGCCCCCTCGGTGGGGGCTCTGGAAACACCATATATTTT. Its translation: CASSPLGGGSGNTIYF.

This clone was seen a few times. V is TRBV7-9 and J is TRBJ1-2; TRBD1 might be the D (5 bases). Trimming took off 1 base at V and 1 base at J, with 7 bases between the two ends. Germline V gene data show CDR1 as SEHNR and CDR2 as FQNEAQ (reference sequence). The CDR3 length is 14 residues. CDR3 region: CASSLGDLNYGYTF. For the CDR3, the DNA is TGTGCCAGCAGCTTAGGGGACCTTAACTATGGCTACACCTTC.

In this sample, this clone turned up a few times. The gene calls are TRBV28 and TRBJ1-5, with D perhaps matching TRBD1 (5 bases). Trimming removed 6 bases from V and 1 base from J, with 13 bases in between. This CDR3 comprises 15 residues. Germline lookup yields CDR1 MDHEN and CDR2 SYDVKM. CDR3 region: CASRPGRLSNQPQHF. The CDR3, as DNA: TGTGCCAGCAGGCCGGGGCGACTCAGCAATCAGCCCCAGCATTTT. Looking up the rest from reference TRBV28 and TRBJ1-5 gives the full variable domain: DVKVTQSSRYLVKRTGEKVFLECVQDMDHENMFWYRQDPGLGLRLIYFSYDVKMKEKGDIPEGYSVSREKKERFSLILESASTNQTSMYLCASRPGRLSNQPQHFGDGTRLSIL.

The chain joins TRBV6-1 to TRBJ2-7; 9 bases fit TRBD1. This CDR3 region has 15 residues. Trimming removed 2 bases from V and 4 bases from J; junction bases left unmatched: 6. Germline assignment: CDR1 MNHNS and CDR2 SASEGT. CDR3 loop: CASSELGQGPYEQYF. The CDR3 DNA follows: TGTGCCAGCAGTGAACTTGGACAGGGGCCGTACGAGCAGTACTTC.

This clone was seen a handful of times. The gene calls are TRBV5-1 and TRBJ1-3; D is undetermined. The CDR3 totals 13 residues. Germline-derived CDR1 and CDR2 are SGHRS and YFSETQ. Trimming removed 3 bases at V and 0 bases at J, with 4 bases between. CDR3 region: CASSSDSGNTIYF. Written as DNA, the CDR3 is TGCGCCAGCAGCTCCGACTCTGGAAACACCATATATTTT.

In this sample, this clone turned up a few times. The chain links TRBV4-2 to TRBJ1-6; 9 bases agree with TRBD1. J lost 5 bases, V lost 1 base, and 6 bases had no gene match. The CDR3 runs 17 residues. The V gene's germline CDR1 is LGHNA and CDR2 YNFKEQ. The CDR3 here is CASSQVGTGIHNSPLHF. CDR3 nucleotides: TGTGCCAGCAGCCAAGTCGGGACAGGGATTCATAATTCACCCCTCCACTTT.

V usage is TRBV5-4 and J usage is TRBJ2-1; tentatively, D is TRBD2 (5 bases). Trimming cost V 2 bases and J 3 bases, with 12 bases left between them. The CDR3 extends over 15 amino acids. The germline V gene has CDR1 SGHNT and CDR2 YYREEE (reference sequence). The CDR3 spells CASSFRLADYNEQFF. As DNA, the CDR3 is TGTGCCAGCAGCTTTCGTCTAGCTGACTACAATGAGCAGTTCTTC.

The CDR3 spells CASSVALGTDTGELFF. The CDR3, as DNA: TGCGCCAGCAGCGTCGCATTGGGCACCGACACCGGGGAGCTGTTTTTT. This rearrangement joins TRBV5-1 to TRBJ2-2; D remains unclear. This CDR3 is 16 amino acids long. Trimming took 4 bases from V and 3 from J, leaving 16 bases between them. CDR1 and CDR2 from the germline V gene are SGHRS and YFSETQ.

The rearrangement uses TRBV9 and TRBJ1-1, with D possibly TRBD1 on 6 matching bases. The CDR3 loop spans 14 amino acids. Trimming removed 2 bases at V and 2 bases at J, with 10 bases between. Germline CDR1 is SGDLS and CDR2 is YYNGEE. The CDR3: CASSVTGHNTEAFF. The CDR3, as DNA: TGTGCCAGCAGCGTTACAGGGCACAACACTGAAGCTTTCTTT.

The chain links TRBV7-2 to TRBJ2-5; no reliable D call. Between the trimmed V and J ends, which lost 8 bases and 4 bases, there was a span of 14 bases. Looked up from germline, CDR1 is SGHTA and CDR2 is FQGNSA. CDR3 length equals 13 residues. The CDR3: CASRSFNPETQYF. The CDR3 region has the DNA TGTGCCAGCCGCTCGTTCAATCCAGAGACCCAGTACTTC.

This clone has only one observation. CDR3 in amino acids: CASSSWAGKNTEAFF. In DNA form, the CDR3 reads TGTGCCAGCAGCTCGTGGGCAGGGAAGAACACTGAAGCTTTCTTT. The gene calls are TRBV11-2 and TRBJ1-1, with D maybe TRBD1 (5 bases). From germline, CDR1 is SGHAT and CDR2 FQNNGV. Deletions cut 4 bases from V and 1 base from J, with 13 bases between. The CDR3 is 15 amino acids.

This clone came up a few times. The CDR3 region has the DNA TGTGCCAGCAGTGCCCACCAGGGAACCACTGAAGCTTTCTTT. Translated: CASSAHQGTTEAFF. The chain joins TRBV27 to TRBJ1-1, with D possibly matching TRBD1 (5 bases). The germline CDR1 and CDR2 sequences are MNHEY and SMNVEV (reference sequence). The CDR3 sequence is 14 residues long. Trimming removed 5 bases from V and 4 bases from J, with 14 bases in between.